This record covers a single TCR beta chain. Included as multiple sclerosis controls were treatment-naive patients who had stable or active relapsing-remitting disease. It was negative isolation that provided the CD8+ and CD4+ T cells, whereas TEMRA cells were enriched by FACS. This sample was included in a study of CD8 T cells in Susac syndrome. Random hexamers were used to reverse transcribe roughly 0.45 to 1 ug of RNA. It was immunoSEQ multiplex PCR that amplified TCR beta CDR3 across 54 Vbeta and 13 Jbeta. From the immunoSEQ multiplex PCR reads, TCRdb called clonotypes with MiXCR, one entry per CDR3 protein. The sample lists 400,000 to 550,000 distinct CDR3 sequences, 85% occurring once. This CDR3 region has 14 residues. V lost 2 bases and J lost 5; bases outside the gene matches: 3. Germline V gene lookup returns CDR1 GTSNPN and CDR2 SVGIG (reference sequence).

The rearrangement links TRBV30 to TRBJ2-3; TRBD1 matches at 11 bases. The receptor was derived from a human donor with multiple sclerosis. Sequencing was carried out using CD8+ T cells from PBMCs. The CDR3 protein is CAWSWTGGEDTQYF. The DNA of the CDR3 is TGTGCCTGGAGTTGGACAGGGGGCGAAGATACGCAGTATTTT.